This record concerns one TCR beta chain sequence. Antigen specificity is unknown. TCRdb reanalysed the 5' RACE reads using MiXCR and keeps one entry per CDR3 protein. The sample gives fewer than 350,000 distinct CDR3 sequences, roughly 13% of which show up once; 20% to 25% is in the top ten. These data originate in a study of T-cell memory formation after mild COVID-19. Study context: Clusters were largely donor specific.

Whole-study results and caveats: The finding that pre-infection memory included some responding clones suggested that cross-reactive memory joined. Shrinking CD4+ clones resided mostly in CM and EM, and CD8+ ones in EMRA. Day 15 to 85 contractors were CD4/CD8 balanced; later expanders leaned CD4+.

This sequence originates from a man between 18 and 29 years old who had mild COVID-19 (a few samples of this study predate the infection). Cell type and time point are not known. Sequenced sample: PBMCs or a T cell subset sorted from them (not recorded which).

DNA for the CDR3: TGCGCCAGCAGGAGTGGGGGGCGCGGGAACACTGAAGCTTTCTTT. Translated: CASRSGGRGNTEAFF. The chain has TRBV5-1 and TRBJ1-1; tentative D call: TRBD1 (6 bases). Per germline, CDR1 SGHRS and CDR2 YFSETQ. CDR3 length equals 15 residues. Trimming shortened V by 5 bases and J by 1 base, and 15 bases separated the two germline ends.